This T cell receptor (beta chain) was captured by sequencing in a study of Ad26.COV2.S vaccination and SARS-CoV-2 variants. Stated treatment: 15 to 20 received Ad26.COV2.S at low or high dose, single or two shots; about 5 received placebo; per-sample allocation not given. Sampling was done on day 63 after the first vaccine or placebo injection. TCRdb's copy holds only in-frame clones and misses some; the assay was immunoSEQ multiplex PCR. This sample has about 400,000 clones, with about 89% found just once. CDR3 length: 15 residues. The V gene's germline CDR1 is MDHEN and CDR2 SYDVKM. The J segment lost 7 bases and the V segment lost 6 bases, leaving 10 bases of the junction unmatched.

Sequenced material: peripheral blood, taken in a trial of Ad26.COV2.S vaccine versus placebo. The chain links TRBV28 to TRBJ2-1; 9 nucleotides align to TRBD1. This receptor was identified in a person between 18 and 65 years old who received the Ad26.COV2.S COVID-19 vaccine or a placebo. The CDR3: CASSRTGVSLNEQFF. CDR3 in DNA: TGTGCCAGCAGCAGGACAGGGGTCTCCTTAAATGAGCAGTTCTTC.